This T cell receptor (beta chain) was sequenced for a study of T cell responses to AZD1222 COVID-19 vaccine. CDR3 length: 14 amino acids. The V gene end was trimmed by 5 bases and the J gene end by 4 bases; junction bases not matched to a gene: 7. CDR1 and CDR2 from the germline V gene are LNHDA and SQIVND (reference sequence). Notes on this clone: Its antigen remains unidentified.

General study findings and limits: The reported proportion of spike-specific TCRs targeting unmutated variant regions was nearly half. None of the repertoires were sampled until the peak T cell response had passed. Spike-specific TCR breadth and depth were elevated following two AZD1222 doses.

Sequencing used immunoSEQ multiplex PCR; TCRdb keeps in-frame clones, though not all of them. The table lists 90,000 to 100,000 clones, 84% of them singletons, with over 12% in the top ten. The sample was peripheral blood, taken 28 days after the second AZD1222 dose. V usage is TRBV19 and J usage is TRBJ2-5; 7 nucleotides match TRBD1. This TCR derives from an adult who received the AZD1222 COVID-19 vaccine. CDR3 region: CASSVGQDRETQYF. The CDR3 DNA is TGTGCCAGTAGTGTCGGACAGGATCGAGAGACCCAGTACTTC.